This T cell receptor (beta chain) came from a study of T cells in Graves' hyperthyroidism and ophthalmopathy. Whole-study results and caveats: A 13 V-J model separated ophthalmopathy from stable hyperthyroidism.

Patients aged 18 to 65 had newly diagnosed hyperthyroidism of under 2 months' duration. Patients were excluded because of uncontrolled infection, other autoimmune disease, pregnancy or lactation. Orbital computed tomography and thyroid ultrasound, together with serum TRAb and thyroxine and clinical symptoms, were used for diagnoses. Researchers took RNA transcripts and amplified the TCR beta CDR3 regions from them. The HTBI primer set drove a first-round RT-PCR of the TCR CDR3. TCRdb processed the multiplex PCR reads anew with MiXCR; each CDR3 protein has one entry. The data contain under 800,000 distinct CDR3 sequences, approximately 14% of them singletons. The CDR3 runs 13 residues. CDR1 SQVTM and CDR2 ANQGSEA come from the germline V gene. With V trimmed by 7 bases and J by 2 bases, 6 bases remained unmatched. This clonotype has more than one count but fewer than ten. Its specificity is not known.

V and J are TRBV29-1 and TRBJ2-7, with 9 nucleotides matching TRBD2. The specimen was blood. This receptor was taken from a woman younger than 30 with Graves' hyperthyroidism. CDR3 nucleotides: TGCAGCGGCTTAGCGGGAGATCCCTACGAGCAGTACTTC. It translates to CSGLAGDPYEQYF.